The following is a TCR beta chain sequence with its context. What it binds is unknown. Repertoires were generated with immunoSEQ multiplex PCR, while TCRdb's copy carries only in-frame clones and drops some. Of approximately 150,000 clones in the sample, around 89% were seen once. Second-dose intervals near 4 or 12 weeks were combined. The entry originates in a study of T cell responses to AZD1222 COVID-19 vaccine. Study-wide results and limits: At baseline, seropositivity was found in only a handful of AZD1222 recipients.

The specimen was peripheral blood, collected 28 days after the second AZD1222 dose. The sequence was obtained from an adult who received the AZD1222 COVID-19 vaccine.

For the CDR3, the DNA is TGTGCCAGCAGTGAAAGGGGTTTTAGGAACACTGAAGCTTTCTTT. This translates into CASSERGFRNTEAFF. This rearrangement joins TRBV6-1 to TRBJ1-1; tentatively, D is TRBD1 (5 bases). V lost 2 bases and J lost 1, with 11 bases in between. The germline gives CDR1 MNHNS, CDR2 SASEGT. The CDR3 has 15 amino acids.